The rows below give T cell receptor beta chains drawn from one sample of a study of blood T cell repertoires in COVID-19. Profiling relied on immunoSEQ multiplex PCR, and the TCRdb table lists in-frame clones only, not all of them. Here the sample spans some 69,000 clones, 70% to 85% being singletons. Sequenced: peripheral blood. These receptors came from a woman aged 55-70 years with acute or convalescent COVID-19. CDR3s include the opening cysteine and the closing phenylalanine or tryptophan. The D gene is left open where the match is weak. Clone size is shown for a subset of rows, as once, few, many or a class of expanded clone.

13,.,.,TRBV18,TRBJ2-1,TGTGCCAGCTCACCGCAGTCCTACAATGAGCAGTTCTTC,CASSPQSYNEQFF
15,.,TRBD1,TRBV4-2,TRBJ2-7,TGTGCCAGCAGCCAAGAGGGACAGGATCTCTACGAGCAGTACTTC,CASSQEGQDLYEQYF
16,.,TRBD2,TRBV5-1,TRBJ2-2,TGCGCCAGCAGTAAGGGACTAGCAGAGGACACCGGGGAGCTGTTTTTT,CASSKGLAEDTGELFF
15,.,TRBD1,TRBV5-5,TRBJ1-2,TGTGCCAGCAGGGAAGGAGGGGGCAGGGCCTATGGCTACACCTTC,CASREGGGRAYGYTF
13,.,.,TRBV2,TRBJ1-1,TGTGCCAGCAGTGCGCCGGGGAGCACTGAAGCTTTCTTT,CASSAPGSTEAFF
15,.,.,TRBV5-4,TRBJ1-5,TGTGCCAGCAGCTTGGACCCCTATAGCAATCAGCCCCAGCATTTT,CASSLDPYSNQPQHF
16,.,TRBD1,TRBV16,TRBJ2-7,TGTGCCAGCAGCCAAACGATCGGGACAGGGGGCTACGAGCAGTACTTC,CASSQTIGTGGYEQYF
16,.,TRBD2,TRBV5-1,TRBJ2-1,TGCGCCAGCAGCTCGCAAGCGTCCGGGGGGTACAATGAGCAGTTCTTC,CASSSQASGGYNEQFF
18,few,.,TRBV3-1/TRBV3-2,TRBJ1-1,TGTGCCAGCAGCCCAAGCGTCGGCGGCGGGCCCGTGAGAAGTGAAGCTTTCTTT,CASSPSVGGGPVRSEAFF
14,.,TRBD1,TRBV25-1,TRBJ1-5,TGTGCCAGCGCTGGGGGGACAGACAATCAGCCCCAGCATTTT,CASAGGTDNQPQHF
17,.,.,TRBV4-1,TRBJ2-3,TGCGCCAGCAGCCCATTGATCCGGGGGAGAAACGCAGATACGCAGTATTTT,CASSPLIRGRNADTQYF
14,.,TRBD1,TRBV6-5,TRBJ2-7,TGTGCCAGCAGTTCCCGGGACAGGGGCTACGAGCAGTACTTC,CASSSRDRGYEQYF
15,.,TRBD1,TRBV6-2/TRBV6-3,TRBJ2-1,TGTGCCAGCAGTTACCGAGGACAGGTCTCCAGGGAGCAGTTCTTC,CASSYRGQVSREQFF
16,.,.,TRBV7-3,TRBJ2-1,TGTGCCAGCAGCTTAACCCCAACTGCGGCTGTTAATGAGCAGTTCTTC,CASSLTPTAAVNEQFF
15,.,.,TRBV19,TRBJ1-2,TGTGCCAGTAGTATAACGGGTTCGAGCAAGTATGGCTACACCTTC,CASSITGSSKYGYTF
19,.,TRBD2,TRBV14,TRBJ2-1,TGTGCCAGCAGCCAAGATTTATCTTTTTTCGCTAGCGGGGCGAATGAGCAGTTCTTC,CASSQDLSFFASGANEQFF
20,.,TRBD2,TRBV19,TRBJ2-3,TGTGCCAGTAGTCGGAATTATAAGCGGGAGTCGACGCAGAGCACAGATACGCAGTATTTT,CASSRNYKRESTQSTDTQYF
15,.,.,TRBV4-2,TRBJ2-3,TGTGCCAGCAGCCAAGCGGCAGCGAGCACAGATACGCAGTATTTT,CASSQAAASTDTQYF
14,.,.,TRBV19,TRBJ2-6,TGTGCCAGTAGCGCGGGCCCTGGGGCCAACGTCCTGACTTTC,CASSAGPGANVLTF
15,.,.,TRBV3-1/TRBV3-2,TRBJ2-5,TGTGCCAGCAGCCAAGTGGGCAGGCGCCAAGAGACCCAGTACTTC,CASSQVGRRQETQYF
14,.,.,TRBV9,TRBJ1-6,TGTGCCAGCAGCCTCACGACAAGTAATTCACCCCTCCACTTT,CASSLTTSNSPLHF
14,.,TRBD1,TRBV24-1,TRBJ1-2,TGTGCCACCAGTGATCGACAGGGCAGTGACGGCTACACCTTC,CATSDRQGSDGYTF
14,once,.,TRBV18,TRBJ2-1,TGTGCCAGCTCACCAACGCAGGGTATACATGAGCAGTTCTTC,CASSPTQGIHEQFF
14,.,TRBD1,TRBV28,TRBJ1-3,TGTGCCAGCAGGGAACAGGGGGCTGAAAACACCATATATTTT,CASREQGAENTIYF
15,.,TRBD2,TRBV19,TRBJ2-3,TGTGCCAGTAGCACCGGGACTAGCACATGGGATACGCAGTATTTT,CASSTGTSTWDTQYF
14,.,TRBD1,TRBV7-6,TRBJ1-5,TGTGCCAGCAGCGATCAGACAGGGGGTCAGCCCCAGCATTTT,CASSDQTGGQPQHF
14,.,TRBD1,TRBV24-1,TRBJ1-2,TGTGCCACCAGTGATTGGACAGGGGCTCGGGGCTACACCTTC,CATSDWTGARGYTF
15,.,.,TRBV15,TRBJ1-5,TGTGCCACCAGCAGAGATCCAGGGTACAATCAGCCCCAGCATTTT,CATSRDPGYNQPQHF
15,few,.,TRBV6-6,TRBJ1-5,TGTGCCAGCAGTTACTCCGTGGTAGGCAATCAGCCCCAGCATTTT,CASSYSVVGNQPQHF
14,.,.,TRBV6-2/TRBV6-3,TRBJ1-1,TGTGCCAGCAGTTCTACGACAGGGAACACTGAAGCTTTCTTT,CASSSTTGNTEAFF
15,once,TRBD1,TRBV3-1/TRBV3-2,TRBJ1-6,TGTGCCAGCACCCAGGGGGGACGGAATAATTCACCCCTCCACTTT,CASTQGGRNNSPLHF
13,.,.,TRBV7-2,TRBJ1-5,TGTGCCAGCAGCTTCAAGCCGTCACAGCCCCAGCATTTT,CASSFKPSQPQHF
14,.,TRBD1,TRBV24-1,TRBJ1-5,TGTGCCACCAGTGATGAGGGGACAGCACGGCCCCAGCATTTT,CATSDEGTARPQHF
16,.,.,TRBV24-1,TRBJ1-5,TGTGCCACCAGTGGACTGACAGGCACTGTAGATCAGCCCCAGCATTTT,CATSGLTGTVDQPQHF
19,few,TRBD1,TRBV5-3,TRBJ1-2,TGTGCCAGAAGCCAAATACCCAGGACAGGGAGCGACACTAACTATGGCTACACCTTC,CARSQIPRTGSDTNYGYTF
16,.,.,TRBV24-1,TRBJ2-2,TGTGCCACCAGTGCCATACAGGGCGGGAACACCGGGGAGCTGTTTTTT,CATSAIQGGNTGELFF
15,.,.,TRBV6-5,TRBJ1-5,TGTGCCAGCAGGGACCGGGGGACTAGGAGAGTGGCCCAGCATTTT,CASRDRGTRRVAQHF
14,.,.,TRBV5-1,TRBJ2-5,TGCGCCAGCAGTCGGGGTAGCGTATTGGAGACCCAGTACTTC,CASSRGSVLETQYF
18,medium-sized,TRBD1,TRBV29-1,TRBJ2-2,TGCAGCGTTGGGGCCAGGGGGATATCCTCCGGGACCACCGGGGAGCTGTTTTTT,CSVGARGISSGTTGELFF
13,.,TRBD1,TRBV6-5,TRBJ2-7,TGTGCCAGCAGTCAGGACAGGTTCTACGAGCAGTACTTC,CASSQDRFYEQYF
13,.,.,TRBV14,TRBJ1-2,TGTGCCAGCAGCCAAGCCAGCCCTACCGCGAGGACCTTC,CASSQASPTARTF
15,.,.,TRBV10-2,TRBJ2-1,TGCGCCAGCAGTGAGTACCAGGAGGGCCACAATGAGCAGTTCTTC,CASSEYQEGHNEQFF
12,.,.,TRBV19,TRBJ1-5,TGTGCCAGTAGTATCGGTAACCAGCCCCAGCATTTT,CASSIGNQPQHF
13,.,TRBD1,TRBV12-3/TRBV12-4,TRBJ1-6,TGTGCCAGCAGGGGACAGGTTAATTCACCCCTCCACTTT,CASRGQVNSPLHF
18,once,TRBD2,TRBV5-4,TRBJ2-1,TGTGCCAGCAGCCGAGCCATTGGAGGTCTAGCGGGCTACAATGAGCAGTTCTTC,CASSRAIGGLAGYNEQFF
12,.,TRBD1,TRBV11-1,TRBJ1-1,TGTGCCAGCAGCTTACAGGGGGCTGAAGCTTTCTTT,CASSLQGAEAFF
16,once,.,TRBV4-1,TRBJ1-3,TGCGCCAGCAGCCAAGGGAGGGGTTACTCTGGAAACACCATATATTTT,CASSQGRGYSGNTIYF
12,.,.,TRBV7-8,TRBJ1-6,TGTGCCAGCAGACAGGGTAATTCACCCCTCCACTTT,CASRQGNSPLHF
19,.,TRBD1,TRBV3-1/TRBV3-2,TRBJ1-6,TGTGCCAGCAGCCAAGATCGGGACAGGGAGACCTCCTATAATTCACCCCTCCACTTT,CASSQDRDRETSYNSPLHF
17,.,TRBD1,TRBV24-1,TRBJ1-5,TGTGCCACCAGTGATCCCGGGACAGGTGATAGCAATCAGCCCCAGCATTTT,CATSDPGTGDSNQPQHF
14,.,TRBD1,TRBV2,TRBJ1-5,TGTGCCAGCAATCCCAGGGGGCTCAATCAGCCCCAGCATTTT,CASNPRGLNQPQHF
16,.,TRBD2,TRBV30,TRBJ2-7,TGTGCCTGGAGTGTTCTTGGTCTAGCGGGAGCCCACGAGCAGTACTTC,CAWSVLGLAGAHEQYF
15,.,TRBD1,TRBV5-6,TRBJ1-2,TGTGCCAGCAGCTTGGTTTCCGGGACAGTGGATGGCTACACCTTC,CASSLVSGTVDGYTF
14,.,.,TRBV5-6,TRBJ1-5,TGTGCCAGCAGCTCTCCAGGGGACGCCCAGCCCCAGCATTTT,CASSSPGDAQPQHF
15,.,.,TRBV4-2,TRBJ1-2,TGTGCCAGCAGCCAAGAGAGGCAGGGGCAGGGGGGCTACACCTTC,CASSQERQGQGGYTF